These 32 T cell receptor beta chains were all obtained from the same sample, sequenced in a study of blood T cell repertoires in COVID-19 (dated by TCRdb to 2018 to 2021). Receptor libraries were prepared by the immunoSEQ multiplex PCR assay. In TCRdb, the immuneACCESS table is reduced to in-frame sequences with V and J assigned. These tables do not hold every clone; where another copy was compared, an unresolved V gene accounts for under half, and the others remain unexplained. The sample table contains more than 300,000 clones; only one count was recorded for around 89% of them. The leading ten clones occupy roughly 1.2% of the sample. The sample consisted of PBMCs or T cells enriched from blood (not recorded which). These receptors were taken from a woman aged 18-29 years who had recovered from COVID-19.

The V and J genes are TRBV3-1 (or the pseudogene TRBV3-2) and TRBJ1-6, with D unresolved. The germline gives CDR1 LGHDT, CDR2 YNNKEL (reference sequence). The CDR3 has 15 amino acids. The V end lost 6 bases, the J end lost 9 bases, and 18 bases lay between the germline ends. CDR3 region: CASRLHIGGSSPLHF. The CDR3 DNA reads TGTGCCAGCAGACTTCATATAGGAGGGAGTTCACCCCTCCACTTT.

The CDR3: CASSQDGGGPYQETQYF. The CDR3 region has the DNA TGCGCCAGCAGCCAAGACGGCGGGGGGCCGTACCAAGAGACCCAGTACTTC. This chain links TRBV4-1 with TRBJ2-5; 8 positions agree with TRBD2. Trimming took 0 bases from V and 0 from J; bases not matched to a gene: 6. The V gene's germline CDR1 is MGHRA and CDR2 YSYEKL. This CDR3 has 17 amino acids.

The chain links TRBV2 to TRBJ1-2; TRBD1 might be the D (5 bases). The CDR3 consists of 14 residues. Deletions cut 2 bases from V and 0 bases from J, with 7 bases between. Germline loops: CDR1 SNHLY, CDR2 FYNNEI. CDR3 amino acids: CASSEFRANYGYTF. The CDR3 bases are TGTGCCAGCAGTGAATTCAGGGCTAACTATGGCTACACCTTC.

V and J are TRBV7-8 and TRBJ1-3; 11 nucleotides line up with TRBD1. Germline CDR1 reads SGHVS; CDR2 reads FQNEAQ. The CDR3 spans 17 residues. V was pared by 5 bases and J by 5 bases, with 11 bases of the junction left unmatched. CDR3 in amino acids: CASSRGQGARLRNTIYF. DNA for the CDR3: TGTGCCAGCAGCCGAGGACAGGGGGCGCGTCTGAGAAACACCATATATTTT. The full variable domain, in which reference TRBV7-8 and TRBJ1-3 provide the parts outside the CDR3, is GAGVSQSPRYKVAKRGQDVALRCDPISGHVSLFWYQQALGQGPEFLTYFQNEAQLDKSGLPSDRFFAERPEGSVSTLKIQRTQQEDSAVYLCASSRGQGARLRNTIYFGEGSWLTVV.

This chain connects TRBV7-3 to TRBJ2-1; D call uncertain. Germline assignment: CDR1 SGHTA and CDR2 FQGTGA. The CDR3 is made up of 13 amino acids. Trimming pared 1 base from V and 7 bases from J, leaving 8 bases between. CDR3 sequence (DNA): TGTGCCAGCAGCTTAAAAGAGAATAATGAGCAGTTCTTC. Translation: CASSLKENNEQFF.

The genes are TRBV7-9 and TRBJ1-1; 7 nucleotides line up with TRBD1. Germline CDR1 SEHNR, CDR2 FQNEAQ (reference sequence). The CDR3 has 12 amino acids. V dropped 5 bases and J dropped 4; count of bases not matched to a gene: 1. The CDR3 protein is CASSRDSTEAFF. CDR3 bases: TGTGCCAGCAGCCGGGACAGCACTGAAGCTTTCTTT.

CDR3 amino acids: CAISEPPPYRDEQYF. For the CDR3, the DNA is TGTGCCATCAGTGAGCCTCCCCCCTACAGGGACGAGCAGTACTTC. The gene calls are TRBV10-3 and TRBJ2-7, with D possibly being TRBD1 (6 bases). V shed 2 bases and J shed 5 bases, with 16 bases lying between them. This CDR3 has 15 amino acids. Germline loops: CDR1 ENHRY, CDR2 SYGVKD.

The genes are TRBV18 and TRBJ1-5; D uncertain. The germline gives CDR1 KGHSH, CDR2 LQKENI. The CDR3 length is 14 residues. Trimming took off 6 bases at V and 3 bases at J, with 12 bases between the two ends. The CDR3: CASSYGRSNQPQHF. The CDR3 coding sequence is TGTGCCAGCTCCTACGGCAGGTCCAATCAGCCCCAGCATTTT.

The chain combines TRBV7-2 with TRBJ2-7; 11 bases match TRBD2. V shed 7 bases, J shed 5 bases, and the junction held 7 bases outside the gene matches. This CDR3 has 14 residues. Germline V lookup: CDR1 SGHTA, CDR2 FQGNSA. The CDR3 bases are TGTGCCAGCATCCCTAGCGGGGGGCTGAACGAGCAGTACTTC. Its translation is CASIPSGGLNEQYF.

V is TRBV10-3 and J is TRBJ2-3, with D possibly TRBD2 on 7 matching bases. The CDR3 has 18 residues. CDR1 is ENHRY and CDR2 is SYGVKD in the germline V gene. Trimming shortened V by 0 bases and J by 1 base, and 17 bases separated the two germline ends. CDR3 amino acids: CAISESTVGGRGTDTQYF. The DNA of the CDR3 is TGTGCCATCAGTGAGTCGACGGTGGGGGGGCGGGGCACAGATACGCAGTATTTT.

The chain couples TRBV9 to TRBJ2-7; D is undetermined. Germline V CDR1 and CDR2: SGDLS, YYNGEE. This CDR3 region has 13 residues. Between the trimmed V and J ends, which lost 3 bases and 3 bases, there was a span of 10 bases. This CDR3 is CASSALDRYEQYF. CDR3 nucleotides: TGTGCCAGCAGCGCCCTAGACCGCTACGAGCAGTACTTC.

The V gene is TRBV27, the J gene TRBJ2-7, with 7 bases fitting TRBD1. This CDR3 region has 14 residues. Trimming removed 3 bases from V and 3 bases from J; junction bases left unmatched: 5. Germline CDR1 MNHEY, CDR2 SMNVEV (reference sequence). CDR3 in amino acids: CASSFDREFYEQYF. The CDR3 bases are TGTGCCAGCAGTTTTGACAGGGAGTTCTACGAGCAGTACTTC.

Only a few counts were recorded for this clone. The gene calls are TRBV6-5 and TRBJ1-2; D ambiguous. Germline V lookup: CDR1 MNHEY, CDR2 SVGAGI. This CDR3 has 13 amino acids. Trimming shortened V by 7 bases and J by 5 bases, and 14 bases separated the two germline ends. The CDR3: CASTLSGKYGYTF. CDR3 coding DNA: TGTGCCAGCACACTATCCGGGAAATATGGCTACACCTTC.

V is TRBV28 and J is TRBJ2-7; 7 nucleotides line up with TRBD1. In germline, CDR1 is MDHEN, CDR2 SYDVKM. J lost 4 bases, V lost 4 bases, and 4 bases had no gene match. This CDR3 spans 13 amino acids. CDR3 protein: CASSSAGGYEQYF. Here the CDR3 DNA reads TGTGCCAGCAGTTCGGCAGGGGGTTACGAGCAGTACTTC.

CDR3 nucleotides: TGTGCCAGTACTTATTGGACAGGCGACATGAACACTGAAGCTTTCTTT. Translating it yields CASTYWTGDMNTEAFF. J is TRBJ1-1 and V is TRBV19; 7 positions agree with TRBD1. V gave up 7 bases and J gave up 0 bases; unmatched junction bases: 11. The CDR3 is 16 amino acids. Germline V gene data show CDR1 as LNHDA and CDR2 as SQIVND (reference sequence).

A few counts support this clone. Written as DNA, the CDR3 is TGTGCCAGCAGTGAACAAACTACTAACTATGGCTACACCTTC. Translated, it gives CASSEQTTNYGYTF. This rearrangement joins TRBV6-1 to TRBJ1-2, with D uncertain. V was clipped by 2 bases and J by 0 bases, with 7 bases between them. Per the germline V gene, CDR1 is MNHNS and CDR2 is SASEGT. CDR3 size: 14 residues.

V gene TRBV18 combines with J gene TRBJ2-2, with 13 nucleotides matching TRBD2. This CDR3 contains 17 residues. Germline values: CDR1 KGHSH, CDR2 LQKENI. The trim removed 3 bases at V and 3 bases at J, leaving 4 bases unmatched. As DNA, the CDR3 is TGTGCCAGCTCACCGATCGGACTAGCGGGGGACACCGGGGAGCTGTTTTTT. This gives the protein CASSPIGLAGDTGELFF.

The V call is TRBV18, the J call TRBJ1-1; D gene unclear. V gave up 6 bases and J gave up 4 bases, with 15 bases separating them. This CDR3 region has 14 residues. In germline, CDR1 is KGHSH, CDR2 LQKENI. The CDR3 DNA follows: TGTGCCAGCTCGGGCCCTTATGGGAGCACTGAAGCTTTCTTT. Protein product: CASSGPYGSTEAFF.

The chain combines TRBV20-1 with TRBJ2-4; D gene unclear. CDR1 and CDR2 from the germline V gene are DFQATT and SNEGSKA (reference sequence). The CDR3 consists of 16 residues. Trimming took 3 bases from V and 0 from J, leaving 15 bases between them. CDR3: CSASTPSTLAKNIQYF. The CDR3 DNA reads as TGCAGTGCTAGTACACCATCGACATTAGCCAAAAACATTCAGTACTTC.

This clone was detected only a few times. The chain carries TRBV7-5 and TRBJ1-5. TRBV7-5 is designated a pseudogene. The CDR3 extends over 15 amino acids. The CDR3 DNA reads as TGTGCCAGAAGCCGGGTCGGGGGGGCGAATCAGCCCCAGCATTTT. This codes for CARSRVGGANQPQHF.

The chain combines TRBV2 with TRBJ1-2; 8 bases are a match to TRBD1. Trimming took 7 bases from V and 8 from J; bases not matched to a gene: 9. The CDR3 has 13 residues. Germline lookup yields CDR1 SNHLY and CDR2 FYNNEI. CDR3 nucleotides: TGTGCCAGCACCGGACAGACAGGGGAGGGCTACACCTTC. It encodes CASTGQTGEGYTF.

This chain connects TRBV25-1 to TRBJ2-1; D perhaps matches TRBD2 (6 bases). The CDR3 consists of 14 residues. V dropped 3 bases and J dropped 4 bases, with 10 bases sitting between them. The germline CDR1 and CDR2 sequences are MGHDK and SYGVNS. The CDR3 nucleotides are TGTGCCAGCAGTGACCTAGCGCAATACAATGAGCAGTTCTTC. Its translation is CASSDLAQYNEQFF.

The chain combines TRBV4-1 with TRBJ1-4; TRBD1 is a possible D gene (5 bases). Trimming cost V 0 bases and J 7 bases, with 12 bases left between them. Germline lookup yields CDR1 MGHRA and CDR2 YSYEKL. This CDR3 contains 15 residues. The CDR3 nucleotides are TGCGCCAGCAGCCAAGACGGTCAGGGAGGTGAAAAACTGTTTTTT. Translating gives CASSQDGQGGEKLFF.

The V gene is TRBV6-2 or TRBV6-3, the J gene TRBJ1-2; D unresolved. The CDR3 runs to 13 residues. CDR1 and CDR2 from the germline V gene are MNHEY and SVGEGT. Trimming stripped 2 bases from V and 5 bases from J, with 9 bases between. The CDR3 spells CASSYERRYGYTF. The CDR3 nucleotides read TGTGCCAGCAGTTACGAGCGAAGATATGGCTACACCTTC.

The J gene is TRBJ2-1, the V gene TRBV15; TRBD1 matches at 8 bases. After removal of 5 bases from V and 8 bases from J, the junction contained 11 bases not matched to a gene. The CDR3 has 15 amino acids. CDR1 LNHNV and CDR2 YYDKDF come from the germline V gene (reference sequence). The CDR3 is CATSGRGQGIYEQFF. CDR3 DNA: TGTGCCACCAGCGGGCGAGGACAGGGAATTTATGAGCAGTTCTTC.

CDR3 sequence reads: CATSRLTGGNTEAFF. The CDR3 coding sequence is TGTGCCACCAGTCGTCTGACAGGGGGCAACACTGAAGCTTTCTTT. The V gene is TRBV24-1, the J gene TRBJ1-1, with 10 bases that match TRBD1. CDR1 and CDR2 from the germline V gene are KGHDR and SFDVKD. This CDR3 contains 15 residues. J gave up 2 bases and V 6 bases, and 5 bases lay outside the gene matches.

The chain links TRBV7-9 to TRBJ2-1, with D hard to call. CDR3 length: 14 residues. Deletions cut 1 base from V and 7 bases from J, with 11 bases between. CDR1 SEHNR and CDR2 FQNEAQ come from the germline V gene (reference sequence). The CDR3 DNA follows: TGTGCCAGCAGCTTAGTGGCGGCCGGGAATGAGCAGTTCTTC. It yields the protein CASSLVAAGNEQFF.

CDR3 residues: CASSLRGNTEAFF. CDR3 nucleotide sequence: TGCGCCAGCAGCTTGAGGGGGAACACTGAAGCTTTCTTT. The chain has TRBV5-1 and TRBJ1-1, with D perhaps TRBD1 (5 bases). Trimming cost V 1 base and J 1 base, with 5 bases left between them. The germline gives CDR1 SGHRS, CDR2 YFSETQ. This CDR3 is 13 amino acids long.

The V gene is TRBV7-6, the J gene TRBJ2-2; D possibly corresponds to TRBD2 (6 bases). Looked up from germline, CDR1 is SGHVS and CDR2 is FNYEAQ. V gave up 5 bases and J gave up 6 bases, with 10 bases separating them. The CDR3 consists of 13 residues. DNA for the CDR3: TGTGCCAGCAGCGTGCGGGGTCCCGGGGAGCTGTTTTTT. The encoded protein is CASSVRGPGELFF.

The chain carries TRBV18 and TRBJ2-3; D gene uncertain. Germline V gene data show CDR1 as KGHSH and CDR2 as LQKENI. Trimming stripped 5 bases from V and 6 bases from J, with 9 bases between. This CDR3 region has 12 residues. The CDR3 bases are TGTGCCAGCTCATCTTCCTCGGATACGCAGTATTTT. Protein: CASSSSSDTQYF. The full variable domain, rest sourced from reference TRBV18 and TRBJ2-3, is NAGVMQNPRHLVRRRGQEARLRCSPMKGHSHVYWYRQLPEEGLKFMVYLQKENIIDESGMPKERFSAEFPKEGPSILRIQQVVRGDSAAYFCASSSSSDTQYFGPGTRLTVL.

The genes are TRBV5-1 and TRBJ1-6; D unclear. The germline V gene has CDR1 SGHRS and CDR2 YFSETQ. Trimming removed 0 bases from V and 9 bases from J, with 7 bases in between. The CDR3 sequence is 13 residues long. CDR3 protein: CASSLDAGSPLHF. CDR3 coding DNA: TGCGCCAGCAGCTTGGACGCCGGTTCACCCCTCCACTTT.

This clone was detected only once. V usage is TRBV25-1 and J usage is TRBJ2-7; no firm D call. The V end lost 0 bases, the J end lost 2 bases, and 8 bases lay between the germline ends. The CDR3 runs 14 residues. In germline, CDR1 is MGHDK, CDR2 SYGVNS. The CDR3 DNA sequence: TGTGCCAGCAGTGAATATCTGCAGGCCTACGAGCAGTACTTC. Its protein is CASSEYLQAYEQYF.